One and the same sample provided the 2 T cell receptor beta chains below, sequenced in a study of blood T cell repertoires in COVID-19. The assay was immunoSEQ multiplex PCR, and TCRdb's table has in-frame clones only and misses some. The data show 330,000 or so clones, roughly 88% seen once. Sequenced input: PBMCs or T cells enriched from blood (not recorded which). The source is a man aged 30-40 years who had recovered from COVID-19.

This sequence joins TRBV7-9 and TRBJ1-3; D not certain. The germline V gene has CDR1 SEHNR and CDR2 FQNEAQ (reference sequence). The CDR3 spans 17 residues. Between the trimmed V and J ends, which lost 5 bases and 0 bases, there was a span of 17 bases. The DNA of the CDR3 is TGTGCCAGCAGCGGCGCTAGAAAAGAGAGCTCTGGAAACACCATATATTTT. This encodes CASSGARKESSGNTIYF.

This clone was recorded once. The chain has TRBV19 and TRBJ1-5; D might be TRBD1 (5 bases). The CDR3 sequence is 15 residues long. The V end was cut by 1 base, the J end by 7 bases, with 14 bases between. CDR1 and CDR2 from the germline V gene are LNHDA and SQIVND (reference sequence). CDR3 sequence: CASSIVPGLRQPQHF. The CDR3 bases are TGTGCCAGTAGTATAGTCCCAGGGCTCAGGCAGCCCCAGCATTTT.